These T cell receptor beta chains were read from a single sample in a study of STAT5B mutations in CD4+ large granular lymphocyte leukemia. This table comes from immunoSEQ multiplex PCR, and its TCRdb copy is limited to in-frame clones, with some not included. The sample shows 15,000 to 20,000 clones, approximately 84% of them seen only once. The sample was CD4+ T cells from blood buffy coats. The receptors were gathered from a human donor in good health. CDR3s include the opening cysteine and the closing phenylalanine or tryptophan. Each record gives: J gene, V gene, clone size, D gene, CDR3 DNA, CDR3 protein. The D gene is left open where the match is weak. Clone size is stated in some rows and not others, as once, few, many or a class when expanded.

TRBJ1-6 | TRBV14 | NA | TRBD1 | TGTGCCAGCAGCTCCGGGACAGCTAATTCACCCCTCCACTTT | CASSSGTANSPLHF
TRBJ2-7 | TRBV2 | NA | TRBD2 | TGTGCCAGCCTACAACTAGCGGGAGGGCCCTACGAGCAGTACTTC | CASLQLAGGPYEQYF
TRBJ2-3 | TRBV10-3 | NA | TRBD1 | TGTGCCATCAGTGAGTCTGGGCAGGGGGTAGATACGCAGTATTTT | CAISESGQGVDTQYF
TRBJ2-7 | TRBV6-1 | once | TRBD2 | TGTGCCAGCAGTGAAGCGGGAGCGGGACTTAACGTCTACGAGCAGTACTTC | CASSEAGAGLNVYEQYF
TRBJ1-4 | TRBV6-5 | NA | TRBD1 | TGTGCCAGCAGACAGACAGGGAGGAAGCTGTTTTTT | CASRQTGRKLFF
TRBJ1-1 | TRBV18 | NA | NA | TGTGCCAGCTCACCATCCTATTCTAGGGCAGGGACGAACACTGAAGCTTTCTTT | CASSPSYSRAGTNTEAFF
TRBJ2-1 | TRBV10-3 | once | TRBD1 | TGTGCCAGTACCGGGACAGAGTACAATGAGCAGTTCTTC | CASTGTEYNEQFF
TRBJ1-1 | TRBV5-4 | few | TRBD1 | TGTGCCAGCAGCGCCCAGGACAGGGGAAGGGCTGAAGCTTTCTTT | CASSAQDRGRAEAFF
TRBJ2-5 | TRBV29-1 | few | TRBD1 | TGCAGCGTCACACGGACAGGGACCGAGACCCAGTACTTC | CSVTRTGTETQYF
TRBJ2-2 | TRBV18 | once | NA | TGTGCCAGCTCACCCATCGACAGTAACACCGGGGAGCTGTTTTTT | CASSPIDSNTGELFF
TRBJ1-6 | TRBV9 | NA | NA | TGTGCCAGCAGCGTATACGGAGGACATTCACCCCTCCACTTT | CASSVYGGHSPLHF
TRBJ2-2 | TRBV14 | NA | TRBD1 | TGTGCCAGCAGCCGACCCGGGACAGCAACCACCGGGGAGCTGTTTTTT | CASSRPGTATTGELFF
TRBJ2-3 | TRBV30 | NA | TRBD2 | TGTGCCTGGAGTGTACCGTCTAGCGGGATGAGGGATACGCAGTATTTT | CAWSVPSSGMRDTQYF
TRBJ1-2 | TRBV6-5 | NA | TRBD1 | TGTGCCAGCGGGACAGAATTTCCCTATTCTGGCTACACCTTC | CASGTEFPYSGYTF
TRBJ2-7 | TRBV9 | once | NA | TGTGCCAGCAGCGTAAGCCCCGGGGCCACGTTTGAGCAGTACTTC | CASSVSPGATFEQYF
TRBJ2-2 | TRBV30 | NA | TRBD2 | TGTGCCTGGGCATTGGGACTTCTGGGACTAGCGGGACCCGGGGAGCTGTTTTTT | CAWALGLLGLAGPGELFF
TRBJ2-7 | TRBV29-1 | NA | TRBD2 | TGCAGCGTAAGGACTAGCGGAAACTACGAGCAGTACTTC | CSVRTSGNYEQYF
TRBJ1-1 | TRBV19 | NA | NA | TGTGCCAGTAGTATAGGACCGGTTGGAGCTTTCTTT | CASSIGPVGAFF
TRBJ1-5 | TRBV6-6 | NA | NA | TGTGCCAGCAGTTACCAGGGAACAAATCAGCCCCAGCATTTT | CASSYQGTNQPQHF
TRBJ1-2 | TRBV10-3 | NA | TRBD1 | TGTGCCCTCGCCGCGGGACAGGGGCTGAATGGAGACTATGGCTACACCTTC | CALAAGQGLNGDYGYTF
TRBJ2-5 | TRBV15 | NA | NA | TGTGCCACCAGCAGAGATCCCGCGGGGCCGCAAGAGACCCAGTACTTC | CATSRDPAGPQETQYF
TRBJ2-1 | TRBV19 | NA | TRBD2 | TGTGCCAGTAGTATAAGGACTAGCGGAATTAGTGGGAATGAGCAGTTCTTC | CASSIRTSGISGNEQFF
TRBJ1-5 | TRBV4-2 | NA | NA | TGTGCCAGCAGCCAAAGGGGCGAAACCAGCAATCAGCCCCAGCATTTT | CASSQRGETSNQPQHF
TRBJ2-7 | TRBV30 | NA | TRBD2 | TGTGCCTGGAGTCTGTCTAGCGGGAGCGAGCAGTACTTC | CAWSLSSGSEQYF
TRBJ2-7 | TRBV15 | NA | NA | TGTGCCACCAGCAGAGAAAAAGGGCCCTACGAGCAGTACTTC | CATSREKGPYEQYF
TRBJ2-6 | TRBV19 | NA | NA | TGTGCCAGTAGGAGGACAGCCTCCTCTGGGGCCAACGTCCTGACTTTC | CASRRTASSGANVLTF
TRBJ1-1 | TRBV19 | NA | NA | TGTGCCAGTAGTATTCTTGGAACAGTAGGAAACACTGAAGCTTTCTTT | CASSILGTVGNTEAFF
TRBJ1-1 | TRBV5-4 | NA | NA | TGTGCCAGCAGCTTGGAATGGGGAAACACTGAAGCTTTCTTT | CASSLEWGNTEAFF
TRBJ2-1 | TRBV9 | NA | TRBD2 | TGTGCCAGCAGCGTAGCACTAGCGCCAAACAATGAGCAGTTCTTC | CASSVALAPNNEQFF
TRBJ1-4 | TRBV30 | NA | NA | TGTGCCTGGCTGGGGAAAAAACTGTTTTTT | CAWLGKKLFF
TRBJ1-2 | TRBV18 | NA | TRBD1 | TGTGCCAGCTCATCGGGACAGGGCGAAGGTGGCTACACCTTC | CASSSGQGEGGYTF
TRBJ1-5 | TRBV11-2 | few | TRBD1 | TGTGCCAGCAGTTGGACAGGAGGCAATCAGCCCCAGCATTTT | CASSWTGGNQPQHF
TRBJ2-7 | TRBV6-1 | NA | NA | TGTGCCAGCAGTCACCGGCACCACGAGCAGTACTTC | CASSHRHHEQYF
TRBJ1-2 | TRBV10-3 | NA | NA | TGTGCCATCAGTGGGTTCGACTATGGCTACACCTTC | CAISGFDYGYTF
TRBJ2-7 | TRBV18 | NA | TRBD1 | TGTGCCAGCTCACCGGGGGACAGGGCACGAGAGCAGTACTTC | CASSPGDRAREQYF
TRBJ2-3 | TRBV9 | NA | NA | TGTGCCAGCAGCGTAGTAGGAGGTAGCGGAAGAGATACGCAGTATTTT | CASSVVGGSGRDTQYF
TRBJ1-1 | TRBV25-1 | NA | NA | TGTGCCAGCAGGACCGCAGGGGTGAACACTGAAGCTTTCTTT | CASRTAGVNTEAFF
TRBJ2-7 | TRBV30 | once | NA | TGTGCCTGGGCCGGGGCCTACGAGCAGTACTTC | CAWAGAYEQYF
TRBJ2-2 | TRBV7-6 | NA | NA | TGTGCCAGCAGCTTAGAATTGTCCGGGGAGCTGTTTTTT | CASSLELSGELFF
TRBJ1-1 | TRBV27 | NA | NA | TGTGCCAGCAGGGGACAATTGCTAGGCACTGAAGCTTTCTTT | CASRGQLLGTEAFF
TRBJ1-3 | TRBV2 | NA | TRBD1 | TGTGCCAGCAGGGACACAGGGGTAGGAAACACCATATATTTT | CASRDTGVGNTIYF
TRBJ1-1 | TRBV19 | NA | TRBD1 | TGTGCCAGTAGCCAACAGGGGGCAACTGAAGCTTTCTTT | CASSQQGATEAFF
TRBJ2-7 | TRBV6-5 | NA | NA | TGTGCCAGCAGCCCTTGGACCGCGTCCTACGAGCAGTACTTC | CASSPWTASYEQYF
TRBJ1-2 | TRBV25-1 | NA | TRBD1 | TGTGCCAGCTCCCAGGGGGGCCAAGCGGGAAGGGTGAATGGCTACACCTTC | CASSQGGQAGRVNGYTF
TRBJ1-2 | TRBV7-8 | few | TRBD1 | TGTGCCAGCAGCTCGCAGGGGGTGGGCTACACCTTC | CASSSQGVGYTF
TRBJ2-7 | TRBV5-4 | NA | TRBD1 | TGTGCCAGCAGCGCCGGACAGGGGGCGTTCTACGAGCAGTACTTC | CASSAGQGAFYEQYF
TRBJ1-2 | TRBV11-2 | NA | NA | TGTGCCAGCAGCTTACATCAGGGCTATGGCTACACCTTC | CASSLHQGYGYTF
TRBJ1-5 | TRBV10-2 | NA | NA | TGCGCCAGTTCTGGGGGGAATGGCAATCAGCCCCAGCATTTT | CASSGGNGNQPQHF
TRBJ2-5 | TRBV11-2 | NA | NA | TGTGCCAGCAGCTGGGGTGGGAGACTCTCCATACGAGAGACCCAGTACTTC | CASSWGGRLSIRETQYF
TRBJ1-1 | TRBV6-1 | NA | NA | TGTGCCAGCAGTGTTGGTTACGCTGAAGCTTTCTTT | CASSVGYAEAFF